The rows below give T cell receptor beta chains drawn from one sample of a study of shared clonotypes between healthy human individuals. Only in-frame clones appear in the TCRdb table, and some are missing; sequencing was by immunoSEQ multiplex PCR. The table lists a few million clones, 92% of them singletons. The specimen was naive CD4+ T cells from PBMCs. The source of these receptors is a man aged 18 to 30 in good health. Some clones in this sample may be carry-over from other donors' samples. CDR3s leave out the opening cysteine and the closing phenylalanine or tryptophan.

v_call: TRBV30
cdr3_aa: AWRGMFLRSTSTDTQY

v_call: TRBV28
cdr3_aa: ASSLLWTAPGANVLT

v_call: TRBV5-4
cdr3_aa: ASSFYGSRHEQY

v_call: TRBV20-1
cdr3_aa: SAPGPLH

v_call: TRBV7-9
cdr3_aa: ASSQTRTGETQY

v_call: TRBV4-2
cdr3_aa: ASSRRGLDYEQY

v_call: TRBV6-6
cdr3_aa: ASRPGQGQNEQY

v_call: TRBV11-2
cdr3_aa: ASSPIPRGLASADTQY

v_call: TRBV7-9
cdr3_aa: ASSLGLGAGTGELF

v_call: TRBV6-4
cdr3_aa: ASSEGGQGYEQY

v_call: TRBV19
cdr3_aa: ASSIDPASGETQY

v_call: TRBV5-1
cdr3_aa: ASSLAVQDNEQF

v_call: TRBV19
cdr3_aa: ASSITGTGFQPQH

v_call: TRBV4-1
cdr3_aa: ASSQDESRGKNIQY

v_call: TRBV5-8
cdr3_aa: ASRTLLWASEINEQF

v_call: TRBV5-4
cdr3_aa: ASSEEAYAYEQY

v_call: TRBV7-9
cdr3_aa: ASSPGRRGGTGELF

v_call: TRBV16
cdr3_aa: ASSLDPGSGEQY

v_call: TRBV20-1
cdr3_aa: SARGRTEAF

v_call: TRBV5-1
cdr3_aa: ASSLVSGRDMNTEAF

v_call: TRBV5-6
cdr3_aa: ASTKGGQKNTGELF

v_call: TRBV6-6
cdr3_aa: ASTSGTLSTDTQY

v_call: TRBV7-2
cdr3_aa: ASSSQAAGTEAF

v_call: TRBV2
cdr3_aa: ASSDRPRGSVIYEQY

v_call: TRBV5-8
cdr3_aa: VSRLAGTNYEQY

v_call: TRBV19
cdr3_aa: ASSPIGTAYSNQPQH